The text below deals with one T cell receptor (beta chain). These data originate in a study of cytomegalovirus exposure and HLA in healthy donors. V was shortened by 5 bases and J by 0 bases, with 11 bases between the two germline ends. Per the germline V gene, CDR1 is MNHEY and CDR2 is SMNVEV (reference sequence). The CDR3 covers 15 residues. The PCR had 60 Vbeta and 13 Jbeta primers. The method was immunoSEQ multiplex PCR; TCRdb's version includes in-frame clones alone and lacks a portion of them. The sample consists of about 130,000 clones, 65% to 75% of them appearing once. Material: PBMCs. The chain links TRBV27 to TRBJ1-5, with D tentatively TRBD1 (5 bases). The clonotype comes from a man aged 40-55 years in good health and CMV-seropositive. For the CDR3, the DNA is TGTGCCAGCAGTCCACAGGCCCCTAGCAATCAGCCCCAGCATTTT. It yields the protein CASSPQAPSNQPQHF.